This TCR beta chain is drawn from a study of T cells in localized non-small cell lung cancer. Study results and caveats: There was higher T cell clonality in uninvolved adjacent lung than in tumor, and it was highest there. There were a median roughly 59 of the top 100 tumor clones appearing in adjacent lung. Without multi-region sequencing, intratumor heterogeneity could not be excluded.

Details on this clone: The antigen remains undetermined.

CDR1 and CDR2 (germline): SGHVS, FNYEAQ. The CDR3 sequence is 13 residues long. Trimming took off 0 bases at V and 7 bases at J, with 7 bases between the two ends. This table comes from immunoSEQ multiplex PCR, and its TCRdb copy is limited to in-frame clones, with some not included. The table includes roughly 16,000 clones, around nine tenths detected once. The source of this sequence is a male donor aged 60 or over with stage II squamous cell lung carcinoma. Sequences were derived from peripheral blood, sampled before any cancer treatment. This chain uses TRBV7-6 with TRBJ2-1; unclear D gene. In DNA form, the CDR3 reads TGTGCCAGCAGCTTAGCTAGGGTAAATGAGCAGTTCTTC. This translates into CASSLARVNEQFF.